This T cell receptor (beta chain) was sequenced during a study of Graves' ophthalmopathy and Graves' hyperthyroidism. The authors amplified TCR beta CDR3 regions, and they did so from RNA transcripts for repertoire sequencing. Second-round multiplex PCR followed a first-round RT-PCR using HTBI primers. Via MiXCR, TCRdb re-called the multiplex PCR reads, giving one row per CDR3 protein. The table lists over a million distinct CDR3 sequences, about 35% of them singletons. CDR1 and CDR2 (germline): SGHRS, YFSETQ. Trimming removed 5 bases from V and 9 bases from J, with 12 bases in between. The CDR3 is made up of 12 amino acids.

Material for sequencing was peripheral blood or thyroid tissue (not recorded which). The clonotype originates from an adult man with Graves' hyperthyroidism. The V call is TRBV5-1, the J call TRBJ1-5; D may be TRBD1 (5 bases). CDR3 sequence: CASRFSGGPQHF. CDR3 DNA sequence: TGCGCCAGCAGGTTTTCGGGGGGGCCCCAGCATTTT.